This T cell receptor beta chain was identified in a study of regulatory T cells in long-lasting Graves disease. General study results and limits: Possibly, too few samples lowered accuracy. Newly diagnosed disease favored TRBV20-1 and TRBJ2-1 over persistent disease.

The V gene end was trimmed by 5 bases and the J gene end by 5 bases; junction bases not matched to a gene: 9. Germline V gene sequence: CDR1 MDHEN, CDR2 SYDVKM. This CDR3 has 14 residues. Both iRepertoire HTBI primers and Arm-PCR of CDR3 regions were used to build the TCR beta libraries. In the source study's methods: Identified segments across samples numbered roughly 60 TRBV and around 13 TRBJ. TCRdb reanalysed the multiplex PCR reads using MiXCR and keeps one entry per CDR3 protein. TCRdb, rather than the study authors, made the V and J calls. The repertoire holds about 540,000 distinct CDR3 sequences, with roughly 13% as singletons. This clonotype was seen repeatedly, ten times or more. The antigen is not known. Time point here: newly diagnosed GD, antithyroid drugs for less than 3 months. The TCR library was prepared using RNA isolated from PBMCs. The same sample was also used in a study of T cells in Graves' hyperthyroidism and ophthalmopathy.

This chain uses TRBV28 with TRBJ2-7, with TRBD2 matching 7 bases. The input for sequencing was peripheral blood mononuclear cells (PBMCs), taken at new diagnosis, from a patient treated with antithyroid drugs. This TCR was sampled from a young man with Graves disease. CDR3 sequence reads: CASSEGLGLDEQYF. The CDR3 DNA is TGTGCCAGCAGTGAAGGACTAGGACTAGACGAGCAGTACTTC.